Below, 25 T cell receptor beta chains from the same sample are listed, as sequenced in a study of regulatory dendritic cells for organ transplantation. CFSE-labeled sorted T cells met regulatory or mature dendritic cells for four to five days. Assay used: immunoSEQ multiplex PCR; TCRdb lists only in-frame clones, some missing. This repertoire shows some 11,000 clones, about four fifths found once; its top ten account for more than 1%. These receptors have no known antigen. Source material: naive CD8+ T cells from blood cultured with regulatory dendritic cells. Documented subset: CD45RA+ naive T cells. The receptors derive from a human donor in good health.

V gene TRBV19 combines with J gene TRBJ1-1; weak D call: TRBD1 (5 bases). CDR1 is LNHDA, CDR2 SQIVND, per germline (reference sequence). The CDR3 has 15 amino acids. Trimming took 1 base from V and 12 from J, leaving 21 bases between them. This CDR3 is CASSIGPGRQGVTFF. DNA of the CDR3: TGTGCCAGTAGTATAGGTCCCGGGCGGCAGGGCGTAACTTTCTTT.

This chain joins TRBV27 and TRBJ1-4, with 7 bases lining up with TRBD1. The V segment lost 2 bases and the J segment 6 bases; nucleotides outside the gene matches: 3. Germline loops: CDR1 MNHEY, CDR2 SMNVEV (reference sequence). The CDR3 runs 14 residues. The CDR3 nucleotides read TGTGCCAGCAGTTTAATCGGGACAGATGAAAAACTGTTTTTT. Its protein product is CASSLIGTDEKLFF.

CDR3 DNA sequence: TGTGCCAGCAGCTTAGGAGTCACGACGGGGGATACGCAGTATTTT. Translation: CASSLGVTTGDTQYF. V and J are TRBV7-2 and TRBJ2-3; D might be TRBD2 (5 bases). V lost 1 base and J 6 bases, leaving 14 bases between the germline ends. Germline V lookup: CDR1 SGHTA, CDR2 FQGNSA. The CDR3 length is 15 residues. The full variable domain, its missing parts supplied by reference TRBV7-2 and TRBJ2-3, is GAGVSQSPSNKVTEKGKDVELRCDPISGHTALYWYRQSLGQGLEFLIYFQGNSAPDKSGLPSDRFSAERTGGSVSTLTIQRTQQEDSAVYLCASSLGVTTGDTQYFGPGTRLTVL.

This chain joins TRBV7-3 and TRBJ2-1, with D perhaps matching TRBD2 (5 bases). V lost 5 bases, J lost 2 bases, and 13 bases lay in between. CDR3 length: 15 amino acids. CDR1 and CDR2 (germline): SGHTA, FQGTGA. The CDR3 sequence: CASSQADTTYNEQFF. DNA of the CDR3: TGTGCCAGCAGCCAAGCGGATACAACCTACAATGAGCAGTTCTTC.

The chain employs TRBV19 and TRBJ2-1; tentatively, D is TRBD2 (5 bases). CDR1 and CDR2 from the germline V gene are LNHDA and SQIVND (reference sequence). Deletions cut 3 bases from V and 6 bases from J, with 6 bases between. This CDR3 contains 12 residues. CDR3 bases: TGTGCCAGTAGTATGGGGAGCAATGAGCAGTTCTTC. It translates to CASSMGSNEQFF.

The rearrangement uses TRBV9 and TRBJ1-2; D perhaps matches TRBD1 (5 bases). Trimming stripped 3 bases from V and 3 bases from J, with 21 bases between. There are 17 residues in the CDR3. Per the germline V gene, CDR1 is SGDLS and CDR2 is YYNGEE. CDR3 sequence reads: CASSAPAWGVLDYGYTF. CDR3 nucleotides: TGTGCCAGCAGCGCCCCTGCGTGGGGGGTTTTGGACTATGGCTACACCTTC.

The genes are TRBV7-2 and TRBJ1-1, with D perhaps TRBD1 (5 bases). V gave up 0 bases and J gave up 0 bases, with 8 bases separating them. The CDR3 sequence is 15 residues long. The germline CDR1 and CDR2 sequences are SGHTA and FQGNSA. CDR3 coding DNA: TGTGCCAGCAGCTTAGCGAAGGACATGAACACTGAAGCTTTCTTT. Translation gives CASSLAKDMNTEAFF.

This clone appeared once. This chain uses TRBV9 with TRBJ2-3, with D maybe TRBD1 (7 bases). Trimming pared 0 bases from V and 2 bases from J, leaving 13 bases between. Germline values: CDR1 SGDLS, CDR2 YYNGEE. There are 16 residues in the CDR3. The CDR3 sequence is CASSVARGQPTDTQYF. CDR3 nucleotide sequence: TGTGCCAGCAGCGTAGCGCGGGGACAGCCCACAGATACGCAGTATTTT.

The chain combines TRBV29-1 with TRBJ2-7; 8 bases are shared with TRBD1. Germline V gives CDR1 SQVTM, CDR2 ANQGSEA. The CDR3 is 14 amino acids. The V and J ends lost 3 bases and 2 bases, in that order; junction bases with no gene match: 6. CDR3 nucleotide sequence: TGCAGCGTTGATCAAGGACAGGGCCCCTACGAGCAGTACTTC. Its protein product is CSVDQGQGPYEQYF.

CDR3 sequence reads: CASSIYRERAVNTEAFF. DNA for the CDR3: TGTGCCAGTAGTATATACAGGGAAAGGGCGGTGAACACTGAAGCTTTCTTT. This chain connects TRBV19 to TRBJ1-1; a possible D gene is TRBD1 (6 bases). The CDR3 runs 17 residues. Germline V lookup: CDR1 LNHDA, CDR2 SQIVND (reference sequence). V was cut by 2 bases and J by 0 bases, with 16 bases left in between. Full variable domain (missing parts from reference TRBV19 and TRBJ1-1): DGGITQSPKYLFRKEGQNVTLSCEQNLNHDAMYWYRQDPGQGLRLIYYSQIVNDFQKGDIAEGYSVSREKKESFPLTVTSAQKNPTAFYLCASSIYRERAVNTEAFFGQGTRLTVV.

The chain has TRBV29-1 and TRBJ1-1, with a possible D match to TRBD1 (6 bases). The CDR3 length is 14 residues. Trimming took 7 bases from V and 4 from J, leaving 19 bases between them. Germline V gene sequence: CDR1 SQVTM, CDR2 ANQGSEA. CDR3 nucleotide sequence: TGCAGCGGGGAGGGGGTCGGAGGGGCCACTGAAGCTTTCTTT. Translated: CSGEGVGGATEAFF.

The chain joins TRBV10-3 to TRBJ2-1; 11 nucleotides line up with TRBD2. With 9 bases clipped from V and 8 bases from J, the junction kept 6 bases outside the gene matches. Per the germline V gene, CDR1 is ENHRY and CDR2 is SYGVKD. The CDR3 has 13 residues. CDR3: CAILSGGAHEQFF. The CDR3, as DNA: TGTGCCATACTTAGCGGGGGGGCCCATGAGCAGTTCTTC.

This chain uses TRBV10-3 with TRBJ1-1; 8 bases agree with TRBD1. Trimming cost V 5 bases and J 0 bases; bases outside gene matches: 5. Germline V gene lookup returns CDR1 ENHRY and CDR2 SYGVKD. This CDR3 comprises 15 residues. CDR3 sequence (DNA): TGTGCCATCAGTTGGGGGACAGGCATGAACACTGAAGCTTTCTTT. The encoded protein is CAISWGTGMNTEAFF.

This clone has a handful of counts. V usage is TRBV2 and J usage is TRBJ2-7; 10 positions match TRBD1. This CDR3 spans 18 amino acids. The germline V gene encodes CDR1 SNHLY and CDR2 FYNNEI. V lost 3 bases and J lost 3; bases outside the gene matches: 14. The CDR3 nucleotides read TGTGCCAGCAGTGATGTCGAAGGACAGGGGGATAGTGGCTACGAGCAGTACTTC. It codes for CASSDVEGQGDSGYEQYF.

The rearrangement links TRBV21-1 to TRBJ2-7; the table assigns TRBD1, which was not confirmed against the DNA. TRBV21-1 is tagged as a pseudogene. This CDR3 is 15 amino acids long. Here the CDR3 reads CASSKPGTDSYEQYF. CDR3 sequence (DNA): TGTGCCAGCAGCAAACCCGGGACAGACTCCTACGAGCAGTACTTC.

The gene calls are TRBV10-3 and TRBJ2-7, with 9 bases matching TRBD2. J gave up 2 bases and V 6 bases, and 8 bases lay outside the gene matches. The germline V gene has CDR1 ENHRY and CDR2 SYGVKD. The CDR3 contains 15 residues. The CDR3, as DNA: TGTGCCATCAGCCAGCGCGGGGGGGAAACCTACGAGCAGTACTTC. Translated: CAISQRGGETYEQYF.

As DNA, the CDR3 is TGTGCCAGCAGCGTAGGGACTGCTAATGAAAAACTGTTTTTT. Translating gives CASSVGTANEKLFF. The rearrangement links TRBV9 to TRBJ1-4; D unresolved. V was cut by 0 bases and J by 3 bases, with 6 bases left in between. CDR1 SGDLS and CDR2 YYNGEE come from the germline V gene. CDR3 length: 14 amino acids.

The chain is built from TRBV21-1 and TRBJ1-5. TRBV21-1 is noted as a pseudogene. This CDR3 has 16 amino acids. Written as DNA, the CDR3 is TGTGCCAGGCGCTTATCCCCTGCGGTTAGCAATCAGCCCCAGCATTTT. Translating it yields CARRLSPAVSNQPQHF.

The chain links TRBV9 to TRBJ1-1; no definite D call. This CDR3 contains 12 residues. Germline lookup yields CDR1 SGDLS and CDR2 YYNGEE. Trimming left V 4 bases short and J 5 bases short, with 9 bases between. The CDR3, as DNA: TGTGCCAGCAGCCCCACGGGAACTGAAGCTTTCTTT. Translating it yields CASSPTGTEAFF.

This clone is judged medium-sized (0.01 to 0.1%). The chain employs TRBV4-2 and TRBJ1-1, with 10 positions matching TRBD1. Germline-derived CDR1 and CDR2 are LGHNA and YNFKEQ. V shed 4 bases and J 4 bases; nucleotides not matched to a gene: 9. The CDR3 has 16 residues. For the CDR3, the DNA is TGTGCCAGCAGCCTTGCTACGGGGACAGGGGCCACTGAAGCTTTCTTT. Translation gives CASSLATGTGATEAFF.

The chain links TRBV9 to TRBJ2-3; possible D gene TRBD2, 5 bases. This CDR3 is 14 amino acids long. The germline V and J ends were trimmed by 2 bases and 4 bases, with 11 bases remaining between them. Germline V gene data show CDR1 as SGDLS and CDR2 as YYNGEE. CDR3 region: CASSVFRDADTQYF. The CDR3 DNA reads TGTGCCAGCAGCGTTTTCCGGGATGCAGATACGCAGTATTTT.

The chain joins TRBV11-1 to TRBJ1-1; 7 nucleotides align to TRBD1. The CDR3 is 15 residues long. The V gene end was trimmed by 5 bases and the J gene end by 0 bases; junction bases not matched to a gene: 6. Germline V gene data show CDR1 as SGHAT and CDR2 as FQDESV (reference sequence). In DNA, the CDR3 is TGTGCCAGCAGCACCCGACAGGGCTTGAACACTGAAGCTTTCTTT. This gives the protein CASSTRQGLNTEAFF.

This sequence joins TRBV4-3 and TRBJ1-2, with 8 bases aligning to TRBD1. This CDR3 comprises 13 residues. CDR1 is LGHNA, CDR2 YSLEER, per germline. After removal of 0 bases from V and 8 bases from J, the junction contained 2 bases not matched to a gene. Here the CDR3 reads CASSQDYRGGYTF. The CDR3 nucleotides read TGCGCCAGCAGCCAAGACTACAGGGGGGGCTACACCTTC.

The genes are TRBV6-6 and TRBJ1-2, with a tentative D call TRBD1 (5 bases). The CDR3 has 15 amino acids. Trimming took 7 bases from V and 4 from J, leaving 19 bases between them. Germline V CDR1 and CDR2: MNHNY, SVGAGI (reference sequence). The CDR3 loop is CASKPTAHDGYGYTF. The CDR3 DNA follows: TGTGCCAGCAAACCGACAGCCCACGACGGCTATGGCTACACCTTC.

The count of this clone is one. The chain uses TRBV7-9 and TRBJ2-7; D is unclear. The germline gives CDR1 SEHNR, CDR2 FQNEAQ (reference sequence). The CDR3 length is 13 residues. Trimming stripped 5 bases from V and 0 bases from J, with 8 bases between. CDR3 in amino acids: CASSPLSSYEQYF. In DNA form, the CDR3 reads TGTGCCAGCAGCCCATTGTCCTCCTACGAGCAGTACTTC.